The clone carrying this TCR beta chain was picked up many times. Its matching antigen is unknown. TCRdb reprocessed the reads with MiXCR, giving one entry per CDR3 protein. The data show 110,000 to 150,000 distinct CDR3 sequences, approximately 30% seen once. This sample was taken from a study of T cell repertoires in cytomegalovirus infection. The overall study: Newly reported HLA-C-restricted and thoroughly characterized HLA-B-restricted CMV epitopes were employed. Public TCR beta signatures were indicative of both CMV infection and a matching HLA type.

V was pared by 4 bases and J by 6 bases, with 19 bases between. CDR1 is SQVTM, CDR2 ANQGSEA, per germline. The CDR3 has 14 residues. Points from the study as a whole: Cumulative public TCR beta family frequency identified carriers of CMV plus the relevant HLA.

The gene calls are TRBV29-1 and TRBJ2-7, with D possibly matching TRBD1 (6 bases). This clonotype was sampled from a human donor in good health (CMV status not recorded). Some clones in this sample may be carry-over from other donors' samples. The sample was CD8+ T cells from cultured PBMCs, taken from culture after CMV antigen stimulation. As DNA, the CDR3 is TGCAGCGTTGCAATGGGACATCTAGGTCTCGAGCAGTACTTC. Its protein product is CSVAMGHLGLEQYF.